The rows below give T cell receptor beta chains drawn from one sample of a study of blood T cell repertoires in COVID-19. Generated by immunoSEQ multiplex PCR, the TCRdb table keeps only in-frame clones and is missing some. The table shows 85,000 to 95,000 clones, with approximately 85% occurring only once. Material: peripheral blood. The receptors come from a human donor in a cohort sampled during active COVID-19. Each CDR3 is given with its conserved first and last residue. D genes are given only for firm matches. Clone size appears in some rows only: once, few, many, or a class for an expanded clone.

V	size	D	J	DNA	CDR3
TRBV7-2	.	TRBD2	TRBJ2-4	TGTGCCAGCAGCTTAGGCGCGTTGGGCGGGAGTTGGGCCAAAAACATTCAGTACTTC	CASSLGALGGSWAKNIQYF
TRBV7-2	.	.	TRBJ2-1	TGTGCCAGCAGCTTAGACCCAGGAAACAATGAGCAGTTCTTC	CASSLDPGNNEQFF
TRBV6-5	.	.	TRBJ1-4	TGTGCCAGCAGTTACTCGACAGGCCTAGAGGGAAAACTGTTTTTT	CASSYSTGLEGKLFF
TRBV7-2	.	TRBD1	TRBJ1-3	TGTGCCAGCAGCCCGGACAGGGGGCGAGGAAACACCATATATTTT	CASSPDRGRGNTIYF
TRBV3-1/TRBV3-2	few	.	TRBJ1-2	TGTGCCAGCAGCCCAGCCGCAACCAGTCGGGATGGCTACACCTTC	CASSPAATSRDGYTF
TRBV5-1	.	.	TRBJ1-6	TGCGCCAGCAGCCCCGGAGGGTCTACCTATAATTCACCCCTCCACTTT	CASSPGGSTYNSPLHF
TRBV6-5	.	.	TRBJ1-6	TGTGCCAGCAGACGGGTCCTAAATTCACCCCTCCACTTT	CASRRVLNSPLHF
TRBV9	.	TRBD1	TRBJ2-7	TGTGCCAGCAGCGCCCGGGACAGGGGGCTTGGCGAGCAGTACTTC	CASSARDRGLGEQYF
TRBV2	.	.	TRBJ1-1	TGTGCCAGCAGGCCCAAGGGGGGGTTAGGCGGGAACACTGAAGCTTTCTTT	CASRPKGGLGGNTEAFF
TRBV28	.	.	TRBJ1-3	TGTGCCAGCAGTTTCCAGGGTGGGTCTGGAAACACCATATATTTT	CASSFQGGSGNTIYF
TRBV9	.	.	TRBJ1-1	TGTGCCAGCAGCGTAGGCACAGGGTACACTGAAGCTTTCTTT	CASSVGTGYTEAFF
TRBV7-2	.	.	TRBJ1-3	TGTGCCAGCAGCTTAGGACAAGCTGGAAACACCATATATTTT	CASSLGQAGNTIYF
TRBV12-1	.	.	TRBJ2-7	TGTGCCAGCGGCGCTAGCGGCCACGAGCAGTACTTC	CASGASGHEQYF
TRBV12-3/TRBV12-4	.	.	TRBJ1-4	TGTGCCAGCAGTCCAAAGACACCAGAAAAACTGTTTTTT	CASSPKTPEKLFF
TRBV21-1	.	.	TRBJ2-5	TGTGCCAGCAGCCCAGACAGGGGGCAAACAATTAGGTACCAAGAGACCCAGTACTTC	CASSPDRGQTIRYQETQYF
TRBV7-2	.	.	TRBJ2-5	TGTGCCAGCAGCACACAGGGAGGGACTGGAGAGACCCAGTACTTC	CASSTQGGTGETQYF
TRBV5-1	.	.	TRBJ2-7	TGCGCCAGCAGCTTGGTTCAGGGCGGTGAGCAGTACTTC	CASSLVQGGEQYF
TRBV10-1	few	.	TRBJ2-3	TGCGCCAGCAGTGACCCTCAGAATACGCAGTATTTT	CASSDPQNTQYF
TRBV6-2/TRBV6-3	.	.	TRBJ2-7	TGTGCCAGCAACCCCCGGGTAGGAGGAGACGAGCAGTACTTC	CASNPRVGGDEQYF
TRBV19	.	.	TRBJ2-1	TGTGCCAGTAGTCCCCACGAGAATGAGCAGTTCTTC	CASSPHENEQFF
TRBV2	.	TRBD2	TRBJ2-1	TGTGCCAGCAGACCCCCGGGACTAGCGGGAGTTACATACAATGAGCAGTTCTTC	CASRPPGLAGVTYNEQFF
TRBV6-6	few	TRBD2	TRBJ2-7	TGTGCCAGCAGAGTAACGGGACTAGCCTACGAGCAGTACTTC	CASRVTGLAYEQYF
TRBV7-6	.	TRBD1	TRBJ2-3	TGTGCCAGCAGCTTAGACCTACAGGGGGCAACAGATACGCAGTATTTT	CASSLDLQGATDTQYF
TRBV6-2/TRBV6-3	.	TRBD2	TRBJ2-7	TGTGCCAGCAGTTACTTGGGGAGCGGGGGGACCGTCCAGCAGTACTTC	CASSYLGSGGTVQQYF
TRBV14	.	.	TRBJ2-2	TGTGCCAGCAGCCCGCCCGGCTGGGGGACTAACACCGGGGAGCTGTTTTTT	CASSPPGWGTNTGELFF
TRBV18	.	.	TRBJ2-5	TGTGCCAGCTCACCGGGGAGCGACCAAGAGACCCAGTACTTC	CASSPGSDQETQYF
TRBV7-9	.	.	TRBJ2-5	TGTGCCAGCAGCTTTGCGGGTGAAGAGACCCAGTACTTC	CASSFAGEETQYF
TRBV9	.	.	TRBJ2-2	TGTGCCAGCAGCGTAGAGGAGGGGCCCAACACCGGGGAGCTGTTTTTT	CASSVEEGPNTGELFF
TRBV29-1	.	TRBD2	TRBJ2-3	TGCAGCGTTGGACTAGCGGGAGGGTCAGATACGCAGTATTTT	CSVGLAGGSDTQYF
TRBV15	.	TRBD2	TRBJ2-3	TGTGCCACCAGCAGGGAACTAGCGGGGGGGTTTACGCAGTATTTT	CATSRELAGGFTQYF
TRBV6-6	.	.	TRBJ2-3	TGTGCCAGCAGCCTTGGGGGGAGCACAGATACGCAGTATTTT	CASSLGGSTDTQYF
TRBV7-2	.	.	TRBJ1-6	TGTGCCAGCAGCTTAACCTTTTCGGGGTATAATTCACCCCTCCACTTT	CASSLTFSGYNSPLHF
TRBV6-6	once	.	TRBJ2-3	TGTGCCAGCAGTCAACATCGAGATACGCAGTATTTT	CASSQHRDTQYF
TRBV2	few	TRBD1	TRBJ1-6	TGTGCCAGCAGTGGGGACAGAAGCCATTCACCCCTCCACTTT	CASSGDRSHSPLHF
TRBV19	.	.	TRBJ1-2	TGTGCCAGTACTTATACAGGGTTTGGCTACACCTTC	CASTYTGFGYTF
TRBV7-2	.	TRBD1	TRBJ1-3	TGTGCCAGCAGCCACAGGGGGGATGGAAACACCATATATTTT	CASSHRGDGNTIYF
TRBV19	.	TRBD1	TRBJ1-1	TGTGCCAGTATTTTTGGGACAGGGGGCTTCCCAGCTTTCTTT	CASIFGTGGFPAFF
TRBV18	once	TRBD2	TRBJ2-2	TGTGCCAGCTCACCACCTGGGACTAGCGGGACATTGACCGGGGAGCTGTTTTTT	CASSPPGTSGTLTGELFF
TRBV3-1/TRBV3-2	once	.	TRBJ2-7	TGTGCCAGCAGCCACTCTGCGGCGGGGCGCGAGCAGTACTTC	CASSHSAAGREQYF
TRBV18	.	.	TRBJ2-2	TGTGCCAGCTCACCCAGGGCTACTAACACCGGGGAGCTGTTTTTT	CASSPRATNTGELFF
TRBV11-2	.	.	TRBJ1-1	TGTGCCAGCAGCCCCGGGTCAGCGCCTTTCTTT	CASSPGSAPFF
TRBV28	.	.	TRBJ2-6	TGTGCCAGCAGTTTAATGGCCGGGGCCAACGTCCTGACTTTC	CASSLMAGANVLTF
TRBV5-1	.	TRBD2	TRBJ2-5	TGCGCCAGCAGCCCTAGACTAGCGGGGGGCGGGGAGACCCAGTACTTC	CASSPRLAGGGETQYF
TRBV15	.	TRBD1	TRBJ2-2	TGTGCCACCAGCTCCAGGGACAGGGCGAACACCGGGGAGCTGTTTTTT	CATSSRDRANTGELFF
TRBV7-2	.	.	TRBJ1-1	TGTGCCAGCAGCTCAACCTTGGAGGGTTGGGCTTTCTTT	CASSSTLEGWAFF
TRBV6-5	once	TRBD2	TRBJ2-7	TGTGCCAGCAGTCTTAGCGGGAGGGTCCACGAGCAGTACTTC	CASSLSGRVHEQYF
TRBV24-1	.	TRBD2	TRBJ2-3	TGTGCCACCAGTGAGAGCGGGAGTCCCACAGATACGCAGTATTTT	CATSESGSPTDTQYF
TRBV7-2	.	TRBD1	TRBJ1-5	TGTGCCAGCAGCTTAAGCGGACAGGGAACAAATCAGCCCCAGCATTTT	CASSLSGQGTNQPQHF